This TCR beta chain comes out of a study of shared clonotypes between healthy human individuals. Whole-study context: Used for every donor were three CD4 naive, three CD4 memory, two CD8 naive and one CD8 memory plate.

The V and J ends lost 7 bases and 0 bases respectively, with 9 bases between them. Germline loops: CDR1 SNHLY, CDR2 FYNNEI. The CDR3 contains 14 residues. Overall study results and limits: Sorted-subset samples were not fully sequenced, rarefaction indicated.

Replicate PCRs run on sorted subsets employed around 200 ng DNA, approximately 30,000 T cell genomes. Method: immunoSEQ multiplex PCR; TCRdb's copy keeps in-frame clones and lacks some. The data show about 1 million clones, around 76% seen once. The sample holds one count of this clone. Its antigen is unidentified. The V and J genes are TRBV2 and TRBJ2-2; D remains ambiguous. The specimen was memory CD4+ T cells sorted from blood. Subset here: CD45RA-negative fraction. The clonotype comes from a man aged 18 to 29 in good health. This CDR3 is CASKDWANTGELFF. In nucleotides, the CDR3 is TGTGCCAGCAAAGACTGGGCGAACACCGGGGAGCTGTTTTTT. Full variable domain (rest looked up from reference TRBV2 and TRBJ2-2): EPEVTQTPSHQVTQMGQEVILRCVPISNHLYFYWYRQILGQKVEFLVSFYNNEISEKSEIFDDQFSVERPDGSNFTLKIRSTKLEDSAMYFCASKDWANTGELFFGEGSRLTVL.